The 23 T cell receptor beta chains presented below share a single source sample, sequenced in a study of PD-1 blockade in mismatch repair-deficient tumors. The protocol was immunoSEQ multiplex PCR, while the TCRdb copy is restricted to in-frame clones and leaves out a portion. The sample contains about 38,000 clones, 75% to 85% of which appear only once. The sample consisted of peripheral blood, taken 4 weeks after starting pembrolizumab. These receptors all come from an adult with mismatch repair-deficient cancer.

The rearrangement links TRBV19 to TRBJ2-2, with 15 bases lining up with TRBD2. This CDR3 comprises 19 residues. CDR1 and CDR2 from the germline V gene are LNHDA and SQIVND (reference sequence). With V trimmed by 7 bases and J by 7 bases, 16 bases remained unmatched. The CDR3 sequence: CASIGRPRGLAGGFGELFF. For the CDR3, the DNA is TGTGCCAGTATTGGCCGCCCGCGGGGACTAGCGGGAGGTTTCGGGGAGCTGTTTTTT.

V gene TRBV7-2 combines with J gene TRBJ2-3; D may be TRBD2 (5 bases). Deletions cut 4 bases from V and 8 bases from J, with 13 bases between. The CDR3 totals 13 residues. Germline values: CDR1 SGHTA, CDR2 FQGNSA. CDR3 loop: CASSSAERGTQYF. CDR3 DNA: TGTGCCAGCAGCTCTGCCGAACGGGGTACGCAGTATTTT.

The rearrangement uses TRBV28 and TRBJ2-7; either TRBD1 or TRBD2 may supply D (5 bases each). CDR3 length equals 16 residues. In germline, CDR1 is MDHEN, CDR2 SYDVKM. V lost 6 bases, J lost 3 bases, and 21 bases lay in between. CDR3 residues: CASSWGYGTPFYEQYF. The CDR3 coding sequence is TGTGCCAGCAGCTGGGGATACGGGACCCCCTTCTACGAGCAGTACTTC.

The CDR3 loop reads CASSEVSVNTEAFF. The CDR3 bases are TGCGCCAGCAGTGAGGTGTCTGTGAACACTGAAGCTTTCTTT. The chain has TRBV10-2 and TRBJ1-1; D not resolved. Looked up from germline, CDR1 is WSHSY and CDR2 is SAAADI. V shed 2 bases and J shed 0 bases, with 7 bases lying between them. This CDR3 has 14 residues.

The V gene is TRBV4-3, the J gene TRBJ1-4, with TRBD1 as a possible D gene (6 bases). CDR3 size: 16 residues. Trimming pared 2 bases from V and 0 bases from J, leaving 10 bases between. Per the germline V gene, CDR1 is LGHNA and CDR2 is YSLEER. CDR3 sequence: CASSQSDRPTNEKLFF. The DNA of the CDR3 is TGCGCCAGCAGCCAATCGGACAGACCAACTAATGAAAAACTGTTTTTT.

This chain joins TRBV28 and TRBJ2-2, with 7 nucleotides matching TRBD1. The CDR3 sequence is 21 residues long. Germline CDR1 is MDHEN and CDR2 is SYDVKM. The trim removed 3 bases at V and 6 bases at J, leaving 25 bases unmatched. The CDR3 DNA follows: TGTGCCAGCAGTTTTTACTGGACCGGGACAGTTACCCCAGGGACCCCCGGGGAGCTGTTTTTT. Protein sequence: CASSFYWTGTVTPGTPGELFF.

The rearrangement links TRBV5-5 to TRBJ2-7; D gene ambiguous. Germline V CDR1 and CDR2: SGHKS, YYEKEE (reference sequence). Trimming shortened V by 4 bases and J by 2 bases, and 13 bases separated the two germline ends. The CDR3 extends over 14 amino acids. The CDR3 DNA reads as TGTGCCAGCAGCCAAACCGGCGCCACCTACGAGCAGTACTTC. Protein product: CASSQTGATYEQYF.

The chain is built from TRBV4-1 and TRBJ2-5; unclear D gene. Trimming stripped 1 base from V and 5 bases from J, with 8 bases between. Germline CDR1 is MGHRA and CDR2 is YSYEKL. The CDR3 consists of 13 residues. Here the CDR3 reads CASSQVRGETQYF. The CDR3 DNA sequence: TGCGCCAGCAGCCAAGTTAGAGGTGAGACCCAGTACTTC.

The chain combines TRBV5-6 with TRBJ2-7, with 7 bases identical to TRBD2. V trimming: 6 bases; J trimming: 0 bases; junction bases outside the gene matches: 9. Germline V lookup: CDR1 SGHDT, CDR2 YYEEEE. CDR3 length: 15 amino acids. The CDR3: CASTSGGDYSYEQYF. DNA of the CDR3: TGTGCCAGCACCTCGGGGGGAGATTACTCCTACGAGCAGTACTTC.

The chain couples TRBV11-1 to TRBJ2-4; D gene ambiguous. CDR1 is SGHAT and CDR2 is FQDESV in the germline V gene (reference sequence). With 6 bases removed from V and 4 bases from J, the gap between germline ends came to 16 bases. This CDR3 is built from 15 residues. CDR3 region: CASSPTSSVKNIQYF. Here the CDR3 DNA reads TGTGCCAGCAGTCCCACCTCCTCGGTGAAAAACATTCAGTACTTC.

The chain recombines TRBV27 with TRBJ2-5; tentative D call: TRBD1 (5 bases). Germline V gene data show CDR1 as MNHEY and CDR2 as SMNVEV (reference sequence). The V end was cut by 5 bases, the J end by 1 base, with 8 bases between. The CDR3 runs to 13 residues. The DNA for the CDR3 is TGTGCCAGCAGTCCAGGGTTCCAAGAGACCCAGTACTTC. As protein: CASSPGFQETQYF.

The chain employs TRBV5-1 and TRBJ2-1; 7 bases align to TRBD2. The CDR3 runs to 15 residues. The V and J ends lost 0 bases and 10 bases, in that order; junction bases with no gene match: 10. Looked up from germline, CDR1 is SGHRS and CDR2 is YFSETQ. CDR3 sequence reads: CASSLGERDLGEQFF. CDR3 sequence (DNA): TGCGCCAGCAGCTTGGGGGAGCGGGATCTCGGGGAGCAGTTCTTC. The whole variable domain, remainder taken from reference TRBV5-1 and TRBJ2-1, is KAGVTQTPRYLIKTRGQQVTLSCSPISGHRSVSWYQQTPGQGLQFLFEYFSETQRNKGNFPGRFSGRQFSNSRSEMNVSTLELGDSALYLCASSLGERDLGEQFFGPGTRLTVL.

This chain connects TRBV6-1 to TRBJ2-1, with 9 bases fitting TRBD2. This CDR3 has 16 amino acids. Germline V gene data show CDR1 as MNHNS and CDR2 as SASEGT. J gave up 4 bases and V 3 bases, and 7 bases lay outside the gene matches. The CDR3 region is CASSEFIAGVYNEQFF. Here the CDR3 DNA reads TGTGCCAGCAGTGAGTTTATAGCGGGGGTATACAATGAGCAGTTCTTC.

The V call is TRBV29-1, the J call TRBJ2-3, with TRBD2 identical over 7 bases. V dropped 6 bases and J dropped 4; count of bases not matched to a gene: 10. The V gene's germline CDR1 is SQVTM and CDR2 ANQGSEA. The CDR3 is 14 residues long. CDR3 residues: CSVHAAGVADTQYF. CDR3 in DNA: TGCAGCGTCCACGCCGCGGGAGTGGCAGATACGCAGTATTTT.

The chain is built from TRBV7-8 and TRBJ1-1, with 8 bases fitting TRBD1. The V segment lost 1 base and the J segment 6 bases; nucleotides outside the gene matches: 1. The CDR3 has 13 amino acids. Looked up from germline, CDR1 is SGHVS and CDR2 is FQNEAQ. As DNA, the CDR3 is TGTGCCAGCAGCTTAGGGGACAGGCCTGAAGCTTTCTTT. It is translated as CASSLGDRPEAFF.

The rearrangement links TRBV2 to TRBJ2-7; D assignment may be TRBD1 or TRBD2 (6 bases each). With 11 bases removed from V and 2 bases from J, the gap between germline ends came to 10 bases. This CDR3 has 11 amino acids. The V gene's germline CDR1 is SNHLY and CDR2 FYNNEI. In DNA, the CDR3 is TGTGCCGGGGGGACAACCTACGAGCAGTACTTC. It encodes CAGGTTYEQYF.

This chain joins TRBV18 and TRBJ2-5; the match to TRBD2 covers 10 bases. The DNA end is more similar to TRBJ2-7, so the J call may be wrong. The CDR3 is 14 amino acids. Germline V CDR1 and CDR2: KGHSH, LQKENI. As DNA, the CDR3 is TGTGCCAGCTCAGCCGGACTAGCGGCCTACGAGCAGTACTTC. This encodes CASSAGLAAYEQYF.

Of note for this clone: A read error is likely here: a far larger clone is one base away. This chain links TRBV5-4 with TRBJ1-4; D perhaps matches TRBD1 (5 bases). Germline V gene data show CDR1 as SGHNT and CDR2 as YYREEE (reference sequence). There are 16 residues in the CDR3. Here the CDR3 reads CASCLGGRGSNEKLFF. The CDR3 nucleotides read TGTGCCAGCTGCTTGGGGGGTCGGGGGTCTAATGAAAAACTGTTTTTT.

This clone appeared a single time. This chain connects TRBV19 to TRBJ2-1; D call uncertain. V shed 1 base and J shed 6 bases, with 16 bases lying between them. This CDR3 comprises 16 residues. Germline assignment: CDR1 LNHDA and CDR2 SQIVND (reference sequence). The CDR3: CASSIVLAMPGNEQFF. As DNA, the CDR3 is TGTGCCAGTAGTATAGTCCTGGCTATGCCGGGCAATGAGCAGTTCTTC.

Of note for this clone: The junction shows a germline mismatch at one end, possibly a read error. This rearrangement joins TRBV27 to TRBJ2-5; possibly TRBD2 for D (6 bases). The CDR3 totals 13 residues. Looked up from germline, CDR1 is MNHEY and CDR2 is SMNVEV (reference sequence). The CDR3 DNA reads TGTGCCAGCAGTTTACGGGGGAAAGAGGCCCAGTACTTC. Residues: CASSLRGKEAQYF.

This chain uses TRBV6-4 with TRBJ2-3; 11 positions match TRBD2. Germline V gives CDR1 MRHNA, CDR2 SNTAGT. V trimming: 2 bases; J trimming: 2 bases; junction bases outside the gene matches: 3. The CDR3 runs 16 residues. The CDR3 sequence: CASSDTSGRHTDTQYF. The CDR3 DNA follows: TGTGCCAGCAGTGACACTAGCGGGAGACACACAGATACGCAGTATTTT.

V usage is TRBV4-1 and J usage is TRBJ2-3; D gene unclear. CDR1 MGHRA and CDR2 YSYEKL come from the germline V gene. The CDR3 is made up of 16 amino acids. Trimming removed 1 base from V and 0 bases from J, with 11 bases in between. The DNA for the CDR3 is TGCGCCAGCAGCCAAGTGGATATAGTTAGCACAGATACGCAGTATTTT. This gives the protein CASSQVDIVSTDTQYF.

This chain uses TRBV9 with TRBJ2-1; 9 bases match TRBD2. V shed 0 bases and J 2 bases; nucleotides not matched to a gene: 3. The CDR3 runs 16 residues. From germline, CDR1 is SGDLS and CDR2 YYNGEE. In nucleotides, the CDR3 is TGTGCCAGCAGCGTAGATAGCGGGAGTCCCTACAATGAGCAGTTCTTC. This gives the protein CASSVDSGSPYNEQFF.